The TCR beta chain described here comes from a study of cytomegalovirus exposure and HLA in healthy donors. The donors were part of the validation cohort, which consisted of more than 90 subjects and was separate from the first cohort of under 750 subjects. The V gene lost 1 base and the J gene lost 0 bases, with 15 bases spanning the gap. The CDR3 covers 17 residues. Germline V gives CDR1 KGHSH, CDR2 LQKENI. Points on this clone: Antigen unknown.

Findings of the study overall: Reported performance of the classifier showed diagnosis of cytomegalovirus status with high specificity and sensitivity.

Assay: immunoSEQ multiplex PCR; the TCRdb copy retains only in-frame clones and omits some. The sample includes roughly 240,000 clones, around nine tenths of them seen just once. The sample was PBMCs. The chain joins TRBV18 to TRBJ1-1, with a weak D call TRBD1 (5 bases). The receptor comes from a man aged 18-30 years in good health and CMV-seronegative. CDR3: CASSPLVGGVMNTEAFF. The CDR3 nucleotides are TGTGCCAGCTCACCACTGGTGGGGGGGGTCATGAACACTGAAGCTTTCTTT.